The 22 T cell receptor beta chains below all came from one sample that was sequenced in a study of response to subunit inactivated influenza vaccine. One entry per CDR3 protein, called by TCRdb with MiXCR from the RT-PCR reads. The sample shows a few hundred thousand distinct CDR3 sequences, 11% of them seen only once. These data are also associated with another study on T cells expressing NK-cell markers. This second study notes: The TCR beta cDNA came from 5'RACE template switching with UMIs.

Source: PBMCs from blood, taken on the day of vaccination. The receptors come from a man aged 45-65 years who received an inactivated influenza vaccine.

The J gene is TRBJ2-3, the V gene TRBV5-6; D is unresolved. Trimming removed 1 base from V and 1 base from J, with 10 bases in between. CDR1 and CDR2 from the germline V gene are SGHDT and YYEEEE. The CDR3 spans 15 residues. This CDR3 reads CASSLLQSRTDTQYF. CDR3 sequence (DNA): TGTGCCAGCAGCTTGCTCCAGTCTCGCACAGATACGCAGTATTTT.

There are a few counts of this clonotype. The V call is TRBV6-5, the J call TRBJ2-1; D may be TRBD2 (6 bases). There are 15 residues in the CDR3. Deletions cut 0 bases from V and 10 bases from J, with 16 bases between. From germline, CDR1 is MNHEY and CDR2 SVGAGI. The CDR3 region is CASSYSNLRLAEQFF. The CDR3 nucleotides are TGTGCCAGCAGTTACTCGAACTTACGGCTAGCGGAGCAGTTCTTC.

The J gene is TRBJ2-3, the V gene TRBV20-1; TRBD2 matches at 7 bases. CDR1 and CDR2 from the germline V gene are DFQATT and SNEGSKA (reference sequence). V lost 2 bases to trimming and J lost 6 bases; unmatched junction nucleotides: 14. The CDR3 extends over 16 amino acids. The CDR3 region has the DNA TGCAGTGCTAGAACAGGCCTAGCGGTGAAATCGGATACGCAGTATTTT. Its protein product is CSARTGLAVKSDTQYF.

This clonotype was seen more than once but under ten times. The rearrangement uses TRBV3-1 and TRBJ2-7; D unresolved. Germline assignment: CDR1 LGHDT and CDR2 YNNKEL (reference sequence). This CDR3 spans 15 amino acids. Deletions cut 4 bases from V and 5 bases from J, with 18 bases between. CDR3 DNA: TGTGCCAGCAGCCCCGAGAGGTTAAGGGTCCACGAGCAGTACTTC. Its translation: CASSPERLRVHEQYF.

This clonotype was seen only a few times. As DNA, the CDR3 is TGTGCCAGCAGTTACGAGCCGGGACTCCCTACACCCCACAATGAGCAGTTCTTC. Translation gives CASSYEPGLPTPHNEQFF. This chain connects TRBV6-5 to TRBJ2-1; possibly TRBD2 for D (6 bases). Germline loops: CDR1 MNHEY, CDR2 SVGAGI. The CDR3 loop spans 18 amino acids. The germline V and J ends were trimmed by 2 bases and 5 bases, with 22 bases remaining between them.

This clonotype was seen more than once but under ten times. The V call is TRBV7-9, the J call TRBJ2-1; TRBD2 might be the D (5 bases). Germline V gene sequence: CDR1 SEHNR, CDR2 FQNEAQ (reference sequence). The V gene lost 5 bases and the J gene lost 4 bases, with 15 bases spanning the gap. The CDR3 sequence is 15 residues long. This CDR3 is CASSPTSPPYNEQFF. In DNA, the CDR3 is TGTGCCAGCAGCCCCACTAGTCCCCCATACAATGAGCAGTTCTTC.

This clonotype was detected only a few times. This rearrangement joins TRBV5-6 to TRBJ1-2; D remains unclear. The ends were cut back, 3 bases at V and 8 bases at J, with 17 bases in the middle. Germline V gene data show CDR1 as SGHDT and CDR2 as YYEEEE. The CDR3 runs to 14 residues. The CDR3 region is CASSSQAALGGYTF. The CDR3 bases are TGTGCCAGCAGCTCCCAGGCGGCGTTAGGCGGCTACACCTTC.

This clonotype has more than one count but fewer than ten. V usage is TRBV14 and J usage is TRBJ2-5, with TRBD1 identical over 7 bases. CDR3 length equals 14 residues. V dropped 5 bases and J dropped 5; count of bases not matched to a gene: 8. The germline V gene has CDR1 SGHDN and CDR2 FVKESK. The CDR3 reads CASSLGQPRETQYF. The CDR3 DNA is TGTGCCAGCAGCTTGGGACAGCCAAGGGAGACCCAGTACTTC.

This clonotype was picked up a small number of times. The rearrangement uses TRBV15 and TRBJ2-1, with 11 bases that match TRBD2. The V and J ends lost 3 bases and 5 bases, in that order; junction bases with no gene match: 3. CDR1 is LNHNV, CDR2 YYDKDF, per germline (reference sequence). The CDR3 is made up of 15 amino acids. The CDR3 here is CATSRRLAGHNEQFF. The DNA for the CDR3 is TGTGCCACCAGCAGGAGACTAGCGGGGCACAATGAGCAGTTCTTC.

This clonotype was observed a handful of times. The CDR3 DNA reads as TGCGCCAGCAGCCAAGTGGGGCAACAGAGGGGCTACACCTTC. It specifies CASSQVGQQRGYTF. The chain employs TRBV4-1 and TRBJ1-2, with TRBD1 as a possible D gene (5 bases). The germline V and J ends were trimmed by 1 base and 8 bases, with 14 bases remaining between them. This CDR3 region has 14 residues. The germline V gene encodes CDR1 MGHRA and CDR2 YSYEKL.

This clonotype was counted only a few times. The chain joins TRBV10-1 to TRBJ2-5, with D possibly being TRBD2 (6 bases). V was cut by 5 bases and J by 0 bases, with 10 bases left in between. Germline V lookup: CDR1 WNHNN, CDR2 SYGVQD (reference sequence). There are 14 residues in the CDR3. The DNA for the CDR3 is TGCGCCAGCAGTCTTGGCGGGGACCAAGAGACCCAGTACTTC. It translates to CASSLGGDQETQYF.

The genes are TRBV12-3 or TRBV12-4 and TRBJ2-7; D might be TRBD1 (6 bases). Between the trimmed V and J ends, which lost 5 bases and 4 bases, there was a span of 12 bases. This CDR3 has 13 residues. The DNA of the CDR3 is TGTGCCAGCAGTGGACAGAACCAGTACGAGCAGTACTTC. It translates to CASSGQNQYEQYF.

This clonotype was detected only a few times. V usage is TRBV29-1 and J usage is TRBJ1-1; D gene uncertain. The CDR3 length is 9 residues. V dropped 3 bases and J dropped 8 bases, with 4 bases sitting between them. Germline CDR1 SQVTM, CDR2 ANQGSEA. CDR3 in DNA: TGCAGCGTTGAGCGGGAAGCTTTCTTT. Protein sequence: CSVEREAFF.

A remark on this clonotype: An end of the junction does not agree with germline; a read error may underlie this. The rearrangement links TRBV10-3 to TRBJ1-1, with 8 bases that match TRBD1. The V gene's germline CDR1 is ENHRY and CDR2 SYGVKD. The CDR3 sequence is 15 residues long. The CDR3 sequence: CAIRAGGPLNTGAFF. CDR3 in DNA: TGTGCCATCCGAGCAGGGGGCCCCTTGAACACTGGAGCTTTCTTT.

The rearrangement uses TRBV20-1 and TRBJ2-5; tentatively, D is TRBD2 (6 bases). Trimming took off 0 bases at V and 5 bases at J, with 16 bases between the two ends. The CDR3 sequence is 15 residues long. In germline, CDR1 is DFQATT, CDR2 SNEGSKA (reference sequence). Here the CDR3 reads CSARDPSGDGETQYF. The CDR3 coding sequence is TGCAGTGCTAGAGACCCTTCGGGGGATGGGGAGACCCAGTACTTC.

The chain joins TRBV24-1 to TRBJ2-7, with TRBD1 identical over 9 bases. The CDR3 loop spans 13 amino acids. Germline loops: CDR1 KGHDR, CDR2 SFDVKD. The J segment lost 8 bases and the V segment lost 4 bases, leaving 5 bases of the junction unmatched. CDR3 sequence (DNA): TGTGCCACCAGTGAAGGGACAGGGTTGAAGCAGTACTTC. Encoded protein: CATSEGTGLKQYF.

This clonotype showed up many times. The chain combines TRBV4-3 with TRBJ2-1, with TRBD2 matching 13 bases. CDR3 length equals 15 residues. The trim removed 3 bases at V and 13 bases at J, leaving 9 bases unmatched. Germline assignment: CDR1 LGHNA and CDR2 YSLEER. CDR3 nucleotide sequence: TGCGCCAGCAGCCATGAACTAGCGGGAGGGCAAAAACAGTTCTTC. The encoded protein is CASSHELAGGQKQFF.

Points on this clonotype: A much larger clone sits a single nucleotide away, making a read error possible. The J gene is TRBJ2-1, the V gene TRBV4-1, with 8 bases identical to TRBD2. Germline values: CDR1 MGHRA, CDR2 YSYEKL. This CDR3 has 14 residues. Here the CDR3 DNA reads TGCGCCAGCAGCCAGCCCCGGCGGGGGGTTGAGCGGTTCTTC. It specifies CASSQPRRGVERFF.

This sequence joins TRBV19 and TRBJ2-1; a weak D match, TRBD1 (6 bases). V was cut by 9 bases and J by 0 bases, with 9 bases left in between. This CDR3 is built from 13 residues. Looked up from germline, CDR1 is LNHDA and CDR2 is SQIVND (reference sequence). In DNA form, the CDR3 reads TGTGCCAGCCAGGGGAGCTCCTACAATGAGCAGTTCTTC. Its translation: CASQGSSYNEQFF.

This clonotype was detected many times. The CDR3 DNA reads TGTGCCAGCAGTTTATCAGTGAGGGGCACAGATACGCAGTATTTT. Its translation: CASSLSVRGTDTQYF. The rearrangement uses TRBV27 and TRBJ2-3; D perhaps matches TRBD2 (5 bases). The CDR3 is made up of 15 amino acids. Germline CDR1 and CDR2: MNHEY and SMNVEV (reference sequence). Trimming removed 0 bases at V and 1 base at J, with 8 bases between.

This clonotype was counted only a few times. The chain combines TRBV7-6 with TRBJ2-3, with D maybe TRBD2 (6 bases). Germline lookup yields CDR1 SGHVS and CDR2 FNYEAQ. The CDR3 is made up of 16 amino acids. V was cut by 2 bases and J by 0 bases, with 12 bases left in between. The CDR3 reads CASSLIVGGSTDTQYF. In nucleotides, the CDR3 is TGTGCCAGCAGCTTAATCGTGGGGGGAAGCACAGATACGCAGTATTTT.

This clonotype occurred a few times. CDR3 protein: CSARDPEPYEQYF. The CDR3 DNA reads as TGCAGTGCTAGAGATCCGGAACCCTACGAGCAGTACTTC. V and J are TRBV20-1 and TRBJ2-7; D unclear. The CDR3 is 13 amino acids. The germline gives CDR1 DFQATT, CDR2 SNEGSKA (reference sequence). The V and J ends lost 0 bases and 2 bases respectively, with 8 bases between them.